Shown below are 5 T cell receptor beta chains from a single sample sequenced in a study of T-cell memory formation after mild COVID-19. TCRdb re-called the 5' RACE reads through MiXCR, storing one row per CDR3 protein. Among around 200,000 distinct CDR3 sequences listed, around 26% were seen once. The material sequenced was PBMCs or a T cell subset sorted from them (not recorded which). Every receptor here comes from an adult woman who had mild COVID-19 (a few samples of this study predate the infection). Cell type and time point are not known.

The V and J genes are TRBV2 and TRBJ1-2, with 7 bases aligning to TRBD1. Germline values: CDR1 SNHLY, CDR2 FYNNEI. Trimming cost V 6 bases and J 2 bases; bases outside gene matches: 3. This CDR3 has 13 amino acids. CDR3 region: CASSEQGNYGYTF. The DNA for the CDR3 is TGTGCCAGCAGCGAACAGGGGAACTATGGCTACACCTTC.

In this sample, this clonotype turned up a few times. The chain employs TRBV20-1 and TRBJ2-3; maybe TRBD1 (6 bases). This CDR3 contains 13 residues. V was shortened by 3 bases and J by 3 bases, with 10 bases between the two germline ends. Germline V gives CDR1 DFQATT, CDR2 SNEGSKA (reference sequence). The CDR3 sequence: CSASLGATDTQYF. CDR3 nucleotides: TGCAGTGCTAGTTTGGGGGCGACAGATACGCAGTATTTT.

The chain couples TRBV2 to TRBJ1-5; D uncertain. Trimming pared 1 base from V and 7 bases from J, leaving 14 bases between. This CDR3 comprises 15 residues. Germline V gene data show CDR1 as SNHLY and CDR2 as FYNNEI. CDR3 protein: CASSEGETGGQPQHF. Here the CDR3 DNA reads TGTGCCAGCAGTGAAGGAGAGACCGGCGGCCAGCCCCAGCATTTT.

The chain carries TRBV7-2 and TRBJ2-1, with 9 bases identical to TRBD1. V gave up 4 bases and J gave up 0 bases; unmatched junction bases: 1. CDR1 is SGHTA, CDR2 FQGNSA, per germline. The CDR3 is 15 residues long. CDR3: CASSSTGGSYNEQFF. CDR3 nucleotide sequence: TGTGCCAGCAGCTCGACAGGGGGCTCCTACAATGAGCAGTTCTTC.

This clonotype occurred a few times. The rearrangement joins TRBV7-3 to TRBJ2-5; 8 nucleotides align to TRBD2. The germline V gene encodes CDR1 SGHTA and CDR2 FQGTGA. V gave up 1 base and J gave up 0 bases; unmatched junction bases: 7. The CDR3 covers 17 residues. CDR3: CASSLRGAGGYQETQYF. The CDR3 coding sequence is TGTGCCAGCAGCTTAAGAGGGGCGGGAGGTTACCAAGAGACCCAGTACTTC.